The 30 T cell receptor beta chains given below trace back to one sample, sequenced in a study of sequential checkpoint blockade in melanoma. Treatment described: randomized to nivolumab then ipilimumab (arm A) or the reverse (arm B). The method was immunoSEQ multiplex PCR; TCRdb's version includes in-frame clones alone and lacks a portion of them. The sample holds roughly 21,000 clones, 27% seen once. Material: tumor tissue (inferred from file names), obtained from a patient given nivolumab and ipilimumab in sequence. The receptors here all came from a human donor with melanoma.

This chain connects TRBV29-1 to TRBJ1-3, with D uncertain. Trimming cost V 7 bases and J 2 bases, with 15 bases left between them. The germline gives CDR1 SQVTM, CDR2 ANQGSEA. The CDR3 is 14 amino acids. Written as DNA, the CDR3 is TGCAGCGGAGGAGGGATGGACGCTGGAAACACCATATATTTT. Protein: CSGGGMDAGNTIYF.

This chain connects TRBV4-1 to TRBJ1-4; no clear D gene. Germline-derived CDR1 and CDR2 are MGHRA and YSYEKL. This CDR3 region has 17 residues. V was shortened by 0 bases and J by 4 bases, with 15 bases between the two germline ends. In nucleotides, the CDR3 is TGCGCCAGCAGCCAAGATAGGGAGGGTTTGTATAATGAAAAACTGTTTTTT. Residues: CASSQDREGLYNEKLFF.

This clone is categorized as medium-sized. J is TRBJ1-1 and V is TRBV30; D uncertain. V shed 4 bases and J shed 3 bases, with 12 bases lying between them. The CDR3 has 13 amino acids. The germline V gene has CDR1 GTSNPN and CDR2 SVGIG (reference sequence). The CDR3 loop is CAWNWNVDTEAFF. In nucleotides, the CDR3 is TGTGCCTGGAACTGGAATGTGGACACTGAAGCTTTCTTT.

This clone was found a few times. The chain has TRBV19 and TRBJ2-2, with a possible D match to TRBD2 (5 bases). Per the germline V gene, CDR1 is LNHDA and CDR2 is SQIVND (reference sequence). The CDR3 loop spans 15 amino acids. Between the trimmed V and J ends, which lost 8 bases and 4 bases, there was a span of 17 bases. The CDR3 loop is CASQSRGGITGELFF. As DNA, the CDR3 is TGTGCCAGTCAATCCCGGGGTGGGATCACCGGGGAGCTGTTTTTT. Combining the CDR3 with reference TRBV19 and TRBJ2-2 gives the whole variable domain DGGITQSPKYLFRKEGQNVTLSCEQNLNHDAMYWYRQDPGQGLRLIYYSQIVNDFQKGDIAEGYSVSREKKESFPLTVTSAQKNPTAFYLCASQSRGGITGELFFGEGSRLTVL.

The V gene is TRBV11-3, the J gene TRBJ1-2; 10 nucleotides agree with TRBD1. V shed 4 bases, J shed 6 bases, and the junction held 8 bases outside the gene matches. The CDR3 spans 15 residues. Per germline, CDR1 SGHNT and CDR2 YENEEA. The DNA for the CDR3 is TGTGCCAGCAGCTCCGGACAGGGGGTAGGTGATGGCTACACCTTC. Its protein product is CASSSGQGVGDGYTF.

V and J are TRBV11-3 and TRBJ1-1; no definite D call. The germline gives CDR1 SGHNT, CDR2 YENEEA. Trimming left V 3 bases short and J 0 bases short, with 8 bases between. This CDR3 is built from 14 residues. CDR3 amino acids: CASSLGLLNTEAFF. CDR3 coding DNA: TGTGCCAGCAGCTTGGGTCTGCTGAACACTGAAGCTTTCTTT.

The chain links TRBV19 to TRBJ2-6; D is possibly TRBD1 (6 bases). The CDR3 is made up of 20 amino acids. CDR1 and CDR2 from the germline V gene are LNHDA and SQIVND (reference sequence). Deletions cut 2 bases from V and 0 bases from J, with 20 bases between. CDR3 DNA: TGTGCCAGTAGTATAAAACGAATCGCGACAGGACTCTCTGGGGCCAACGTCCTGACTTTC. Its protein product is CASSIKRIATGLSGANVLTF.

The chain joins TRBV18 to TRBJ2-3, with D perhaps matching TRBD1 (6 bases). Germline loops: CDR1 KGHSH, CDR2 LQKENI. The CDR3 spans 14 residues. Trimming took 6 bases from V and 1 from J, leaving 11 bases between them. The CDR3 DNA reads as TGTGCCAGCTCGCCTAGGACAGGCACAGATACGCAGTATTTT. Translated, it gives CASSPRTGTDTQYF.

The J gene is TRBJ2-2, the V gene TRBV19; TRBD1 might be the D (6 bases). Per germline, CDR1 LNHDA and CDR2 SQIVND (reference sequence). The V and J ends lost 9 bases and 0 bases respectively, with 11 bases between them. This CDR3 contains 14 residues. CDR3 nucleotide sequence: TGTGCCAGCCGGGACACCACGAACACCGGGGAGCTGTTTTTT. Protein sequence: CASRDTTNTGELFF.

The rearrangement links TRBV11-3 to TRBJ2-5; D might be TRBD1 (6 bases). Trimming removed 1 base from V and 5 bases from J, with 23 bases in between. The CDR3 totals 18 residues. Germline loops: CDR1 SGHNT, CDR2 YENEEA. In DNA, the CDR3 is TGTGCCAGCAGCTTAGGGCCACCTGGGGGCTCGGGAAGGGAGACCCAGTACTTC. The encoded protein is CASSLGPPGGSGRETQYF.

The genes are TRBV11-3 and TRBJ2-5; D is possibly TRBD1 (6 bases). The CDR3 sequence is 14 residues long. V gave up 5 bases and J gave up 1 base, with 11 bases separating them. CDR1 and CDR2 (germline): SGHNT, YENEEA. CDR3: CASSGLDSQETQYF. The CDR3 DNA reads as TGTGCCAGCAGCGGTCTGGACAGCCAAGAGACCCAGTACTTC.

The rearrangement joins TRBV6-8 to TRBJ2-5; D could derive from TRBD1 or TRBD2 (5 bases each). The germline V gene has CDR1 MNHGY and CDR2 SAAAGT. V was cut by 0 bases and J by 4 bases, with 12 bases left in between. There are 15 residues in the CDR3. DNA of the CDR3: TGTGCCAGCAGTTACTCTAGGGGAGTCCTAGAGACCCAGTACTTC. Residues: CASSYSRGVLETQYF.

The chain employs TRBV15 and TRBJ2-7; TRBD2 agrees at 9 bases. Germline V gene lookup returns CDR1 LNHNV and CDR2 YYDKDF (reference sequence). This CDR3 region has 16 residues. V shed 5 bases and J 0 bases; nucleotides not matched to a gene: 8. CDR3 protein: CATSAPGGRGSYEQYF. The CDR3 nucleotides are TGTGCCACCAGCGCTCCAGGCGGGAGGGGCTCCTACGAGCAGTACTTC.

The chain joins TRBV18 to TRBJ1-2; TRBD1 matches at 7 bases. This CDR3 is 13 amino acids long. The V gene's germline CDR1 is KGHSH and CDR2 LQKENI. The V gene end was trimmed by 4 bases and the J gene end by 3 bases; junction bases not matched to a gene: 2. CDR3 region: CASSRDRDYGYTF. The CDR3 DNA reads TGTGCCAGCTCACGGGACAGAGACTATGGCTACACCTTC.

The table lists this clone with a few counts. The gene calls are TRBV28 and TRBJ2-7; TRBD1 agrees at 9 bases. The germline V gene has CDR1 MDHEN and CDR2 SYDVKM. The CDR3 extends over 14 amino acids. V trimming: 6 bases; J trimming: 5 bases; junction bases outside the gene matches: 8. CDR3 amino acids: CASRPGTGLHEQYF. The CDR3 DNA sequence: TGTGCCAGCAGGCCCGGGACAGGGTTACACGAGCAGTACTTC.

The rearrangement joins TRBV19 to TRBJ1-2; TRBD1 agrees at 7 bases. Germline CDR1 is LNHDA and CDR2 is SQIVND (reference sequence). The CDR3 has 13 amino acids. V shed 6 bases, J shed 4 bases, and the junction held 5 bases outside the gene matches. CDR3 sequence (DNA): TGTGCCAGTAGACCCACAGGGGCCTATGGCTACACCTTC. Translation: CASRPTGAYGYTF.

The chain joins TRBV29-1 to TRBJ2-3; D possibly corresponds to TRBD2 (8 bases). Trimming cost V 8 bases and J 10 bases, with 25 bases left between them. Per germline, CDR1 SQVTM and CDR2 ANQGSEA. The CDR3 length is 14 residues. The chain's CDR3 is CSFNGLAQGVSQYF. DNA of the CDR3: TGCAGCTTTAATGGACTAGCCCAGGGGGTGTCGCAGTATTTT.

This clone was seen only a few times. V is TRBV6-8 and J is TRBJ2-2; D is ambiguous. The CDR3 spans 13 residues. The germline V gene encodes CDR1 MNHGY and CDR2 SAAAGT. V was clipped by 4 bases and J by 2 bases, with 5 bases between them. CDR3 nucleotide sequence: TGTGCCAGCAGTTTACATAACACCGGGGAGCTGTTTTTT. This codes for CASSLHNTGELFF.

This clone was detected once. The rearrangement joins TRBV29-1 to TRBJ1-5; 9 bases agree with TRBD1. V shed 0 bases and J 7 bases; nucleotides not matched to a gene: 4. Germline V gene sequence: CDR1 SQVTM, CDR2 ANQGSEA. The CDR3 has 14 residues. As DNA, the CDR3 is TGCAGCGTTGAAGAACAGGGGGCTGGGCAGCCCCAGCATTTT. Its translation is CSVEEQGAGQPQHF.

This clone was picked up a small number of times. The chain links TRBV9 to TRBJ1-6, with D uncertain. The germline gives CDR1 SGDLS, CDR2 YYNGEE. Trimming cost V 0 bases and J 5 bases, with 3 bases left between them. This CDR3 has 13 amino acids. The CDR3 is CASSVVDNSPLHF. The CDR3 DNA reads TGTGCCAGCAGCGTAGTAGATAATTCACCCCTCCACTTT.

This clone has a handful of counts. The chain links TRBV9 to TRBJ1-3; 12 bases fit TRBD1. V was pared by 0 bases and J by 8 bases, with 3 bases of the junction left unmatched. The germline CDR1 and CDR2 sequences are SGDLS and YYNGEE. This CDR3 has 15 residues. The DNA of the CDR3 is TGTGCCAGCAGCGTAGCGGGACAGGGGGCGGACACCATATATTTT. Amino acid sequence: CASSVAGQGADTIYF.

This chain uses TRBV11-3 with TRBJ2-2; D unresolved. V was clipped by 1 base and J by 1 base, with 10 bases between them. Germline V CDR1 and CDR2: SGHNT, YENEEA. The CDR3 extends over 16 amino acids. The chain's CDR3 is CASSLGPSVNTGELFF. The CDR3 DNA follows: TGTGCCAGCAGCTTAGGTCCCTCGGTGAACACCGGGGAGCTGTTTTTT. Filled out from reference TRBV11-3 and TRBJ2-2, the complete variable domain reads EAGVVQSPRYKIIEKKQPVAFWCNPISGHNTLYWYLQNLGQGPELLIRYENEEAVDDSQLPKDRFSAERLKGVDSTLKIQPAELGDSAVYLCASSLGPSVNTGELFFGEGSRLTVL.

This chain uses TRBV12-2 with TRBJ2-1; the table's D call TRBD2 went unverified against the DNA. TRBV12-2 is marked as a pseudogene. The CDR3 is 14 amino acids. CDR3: CASGRTGIGDEQFF. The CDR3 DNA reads TGTGCCAGTGGTAGAACGGGAATCGGGGATGAGCAGTTCTTC.

The CDR3 DNA reads TGTGCCAGCAGCTTAACCCAGGGGATGTGGGAGACCCAGTACTTC. Protein sequence: CASSLTQGMWETQYF. This chain links TRBV11-3 with TRBJ2-5; maybe TRBD1 (6 bases). The CDR3 consists of 15 residues. Germline CDR1 reads SGHNT; CDR2 reads YENEEA. Deletions cut 2 bases from V and 5 bases from J, with 15 bases between.

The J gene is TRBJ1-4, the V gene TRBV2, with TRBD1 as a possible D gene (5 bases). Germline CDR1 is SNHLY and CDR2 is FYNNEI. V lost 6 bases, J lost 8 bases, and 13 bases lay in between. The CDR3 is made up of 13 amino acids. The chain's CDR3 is CASRGQGYEKLFF. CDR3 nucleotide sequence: TGTGCCAGCAGGGGCCAGGGATACGAAAAACTGTTTTTT.

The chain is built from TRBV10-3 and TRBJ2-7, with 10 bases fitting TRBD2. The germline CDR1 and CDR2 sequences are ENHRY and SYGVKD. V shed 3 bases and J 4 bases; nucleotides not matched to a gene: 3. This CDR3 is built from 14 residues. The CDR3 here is CAISDGTSVYEQYF. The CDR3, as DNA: TGTGCCATCAGTGATGGGACTAGCGTTTACGAGCAGTACTTC.

Here the CDR3 reads CASSGEGGFEPYEQYF. For the CDR3, the DNA is TGTGCCAGCAGTGGGGAGGGGGGGTTTGAACCTTACGAGCAGTACTTC. The chain uses TRBV28 and TRBJ2-7; perhaps TRBD2 as D (7 bases). The CDR3 length is 16 residues. Deletions cut 5 bases from V and 4 bases from J, with 21 bases between. Germline CDR1 is MDHEN and CDR2 is SYDVKM.

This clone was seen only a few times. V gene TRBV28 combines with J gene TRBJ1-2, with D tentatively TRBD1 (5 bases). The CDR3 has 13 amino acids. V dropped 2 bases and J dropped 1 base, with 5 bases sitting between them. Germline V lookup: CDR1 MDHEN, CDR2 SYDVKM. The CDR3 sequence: CASSLGGNYGYTF. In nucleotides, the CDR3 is TGTGCCAGCAGTTTAGGGGGTAACTATGGCTACACCTTC.

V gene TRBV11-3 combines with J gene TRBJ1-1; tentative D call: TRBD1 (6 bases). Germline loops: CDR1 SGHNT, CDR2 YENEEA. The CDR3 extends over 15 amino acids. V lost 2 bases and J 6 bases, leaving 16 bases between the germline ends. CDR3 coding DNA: TGTGCCAGCAGCTTACCGACAGGATCGGTGGCTGAAGCTTTCTTT. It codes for CASSLPTGSVAEAFF.

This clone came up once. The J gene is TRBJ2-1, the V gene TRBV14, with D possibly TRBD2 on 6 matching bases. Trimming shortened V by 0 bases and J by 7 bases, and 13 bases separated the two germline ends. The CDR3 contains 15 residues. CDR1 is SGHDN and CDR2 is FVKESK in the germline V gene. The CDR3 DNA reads TGTGCCAGCAGCCAAGAAGGAGGGATGGGGAATGAGCAGTTCTTC. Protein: CASSQEGGMGNEQFF. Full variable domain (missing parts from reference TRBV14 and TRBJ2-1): EAGVTQFPSHSVIEKGQTVTLRCDPISGHDNLYWYRRVMGKEIKFLLHFVKESKQDESGMPNNRFLAERTGGTYSTLKVQPAELEDSGVYFCASSQEGGMGNEQFFGPGTRLTVL.